This record covers a single TCR beta chain. Its antigen is unidentified. The V segment lost 8 bases and the J segment 5 bases; nucleotides outside the gene matches: 9. This CDR3 is 15 amino acids long. Germline CDR1 reads SNHLY; CDR2 reads FYNNEI. The sample originates from a study of T cell responses to AZD1222 COVID-19 vaccine. Notes on the study in general: Reportedly, close to half of spike-specific TCRs are directed against unmutated variant regions.

Some clones are missing from TCRdb's copy, which holds only in-frame ones; the method was immunoSEQ multiplex PCR. The table has about 200,000 clones, just over 90% seen once. The specimen was peripheral blood, collected 28 days after the second AZD1222 dose. The rearrangement joins TRBV2 to TRBJ1-5, with 10 bases identical to TRBD1. The sequence was obtained from an adult who received the AZD1222 COVID-19 vaccine. CDR3 amino acids: CASGFGQGGDQPQHF. In DNA, the CDR3 is TGTGCCAGCGGATTTGGACAGGGGGGAGATCAGCCCCAGCATTTT. The full variable domain, its missing parts supplied by reference TRBV2 and TRBJ1-5, is EPEVTQTPSHQVTQMGQEVILRCVPISNHLYFYWYRQILGQKVEFLVSFYNNEISEKSEIFDDQFSVERPDGSNFTLKIRSTKLEDSAMYFCASGFGQGGDQPQHFGDGTRLSIL.